This T cell receptor (beta chain) is from a study of blood T cell repertoires in COVID-19. Individuals aged roughly 18 to 100 years were recruited from about two dozen US areas. Donors were grouped by their self-reported clinical history. Authors' data handling: Researchers report that nucleated cell counts were estimated from reference gene primer amplification. The assay was immunoSEQ multiplex PCR, and TCRdb's table has in-frame clones only and misses some. V and J calls and clone size are copied from that table; D and trimming were computed from the DNA. Altogether around 180,000 clones are present, approximately 89% being singletons, with the ten largest covering about 2.2%. The V and J ends lost 1 base and 2 bases respectively, with 6 bases between them. The CDR3 extends over 13 amino acids. Germline CDR1 and CDR2: SQVTM and ANQGSEA.

Sequencing input: PBMCs or T cells enriched from blood (not recorded which). This chain links TRBV29-1 with TRBJ2-1, with D unresolved. The receptor was derived from a woman aged 40 to 50 with acute COVID-19. Here the CDR3 reads CSVEVQTYNEQFF. DNA of the CDR3: TGCAGCGTTGAAGTCCAGACCTACAATGAGCAGTTCTTC.